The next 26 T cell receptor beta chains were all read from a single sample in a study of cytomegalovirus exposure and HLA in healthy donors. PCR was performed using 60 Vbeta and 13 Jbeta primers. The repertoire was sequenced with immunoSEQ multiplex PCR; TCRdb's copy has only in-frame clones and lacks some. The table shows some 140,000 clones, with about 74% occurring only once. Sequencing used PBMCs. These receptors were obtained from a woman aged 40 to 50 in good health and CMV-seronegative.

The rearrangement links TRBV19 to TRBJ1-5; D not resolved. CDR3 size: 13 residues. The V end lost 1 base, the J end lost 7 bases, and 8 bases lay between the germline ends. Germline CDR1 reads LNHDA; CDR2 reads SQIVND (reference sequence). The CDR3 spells CASSIGGRQPQHF. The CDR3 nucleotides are TGTGCCAGTAGTATAGGAGGGCGGCAGCCCCAGCATTTT.

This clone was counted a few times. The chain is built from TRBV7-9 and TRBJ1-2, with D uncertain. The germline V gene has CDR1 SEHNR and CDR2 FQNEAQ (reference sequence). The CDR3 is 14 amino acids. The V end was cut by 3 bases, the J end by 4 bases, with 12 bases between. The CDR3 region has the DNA TGTGCCAGCAGCTTGTCCGGGATTCCCTATGGCTACACCTTC. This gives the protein CASSLSGIPYGYTF.

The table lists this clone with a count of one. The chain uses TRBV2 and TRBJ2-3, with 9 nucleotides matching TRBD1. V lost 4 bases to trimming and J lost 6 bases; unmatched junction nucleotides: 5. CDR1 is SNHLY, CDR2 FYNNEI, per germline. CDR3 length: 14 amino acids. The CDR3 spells CASSGQGEGDTQYF. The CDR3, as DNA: TGTGCCAGCAGTGGACAGGGGGAGGGGGATACGCAGTATTTT.

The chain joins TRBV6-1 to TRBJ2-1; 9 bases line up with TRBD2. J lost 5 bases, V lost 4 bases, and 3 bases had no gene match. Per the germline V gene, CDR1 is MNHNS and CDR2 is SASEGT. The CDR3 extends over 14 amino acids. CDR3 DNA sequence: TGTGCCAGCAGTGCTAGCGGGGCGAACAATGAGCAGTTCTTC. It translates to CASSASGANNEQFF.

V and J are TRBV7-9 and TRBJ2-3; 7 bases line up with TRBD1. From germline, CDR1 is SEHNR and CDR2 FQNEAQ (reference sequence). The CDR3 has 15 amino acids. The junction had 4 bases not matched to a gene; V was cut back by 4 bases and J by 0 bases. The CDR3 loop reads CASSSMGQSTDTQYF. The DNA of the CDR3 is TGTGCCAGCAGCTCCATGGGACAGAGCACAGATACGCAGTATTTT.

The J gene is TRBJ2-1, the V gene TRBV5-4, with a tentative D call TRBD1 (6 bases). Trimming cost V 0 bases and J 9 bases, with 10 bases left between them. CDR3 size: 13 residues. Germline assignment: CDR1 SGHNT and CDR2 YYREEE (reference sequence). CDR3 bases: TGTGCCAGCAGCTTGGCACAGGGATCTGAGCAGTTCTTC. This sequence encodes CASSLAQGSEQFF.

CDR3 DNA sequence: TGTGCCAGCAGCTCCCCGACAGTTTTGAACACTGAAGCTTTCTTT. It translates to CASSSPTVLNTEAFF. The chain couples TRBV28 to TRBJ1-1, with a weak D call TRBD1 (5 bases). V was cut by 6 bases and J by 0 bases, with 14 bases left in between. The germline V gene encodes CDR1 MDHEN and CDR2 SYDVKM. This CDR3 region has 15 residues.

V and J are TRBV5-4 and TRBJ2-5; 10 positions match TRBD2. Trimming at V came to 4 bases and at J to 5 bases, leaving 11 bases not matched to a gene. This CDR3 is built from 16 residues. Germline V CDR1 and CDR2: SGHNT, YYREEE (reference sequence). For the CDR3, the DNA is TGTGCCAGCAGCCCAGGACTAGCGGTAAGAGTGGAGACCCAGTACTTC. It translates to CASSPGLAVRVETQYF.

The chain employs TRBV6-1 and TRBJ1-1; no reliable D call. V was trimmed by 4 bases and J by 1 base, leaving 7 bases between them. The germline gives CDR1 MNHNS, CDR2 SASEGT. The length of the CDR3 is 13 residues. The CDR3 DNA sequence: TGTGCCAGCAGTGCCGGGAAGAACACTGAAGCTTTCTTT. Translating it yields CASSAGKNTEAFF.

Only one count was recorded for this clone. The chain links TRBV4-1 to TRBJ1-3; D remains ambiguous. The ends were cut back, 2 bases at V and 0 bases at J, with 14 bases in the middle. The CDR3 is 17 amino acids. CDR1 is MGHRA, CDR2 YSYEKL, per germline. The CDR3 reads CASSQIFEQSSGNTIYF. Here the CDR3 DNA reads TGCGCCAGCAGCCAAATTTTTGAACAGAGCTCTGGAAACACCATATATTTT.

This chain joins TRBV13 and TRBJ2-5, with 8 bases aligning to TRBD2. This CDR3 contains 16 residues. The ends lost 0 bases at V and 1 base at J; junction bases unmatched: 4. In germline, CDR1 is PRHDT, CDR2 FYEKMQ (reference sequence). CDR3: CASSLGRGGFQETQYF. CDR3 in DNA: TGTGCCAGCAGCTTAGGCCGGGGGGGATTCCAAGAGACCCAGTACTTC.

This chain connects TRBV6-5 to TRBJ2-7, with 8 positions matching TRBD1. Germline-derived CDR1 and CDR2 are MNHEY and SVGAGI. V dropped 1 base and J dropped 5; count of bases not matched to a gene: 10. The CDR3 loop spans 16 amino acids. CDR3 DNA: TGTGCCAGCAGTTACTTCAGACAGGGGAAGGGGGACGAGCAGTACTTC. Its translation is CASSYFRQGKGDEQYF.

CDR3 coding DNA: TGTGCCAGCAGCCAACCGCTGGGGACAGGGGCCTTTAATGGGGCCAACGTCCTGACTTTC. Translation gives CASSQPLGTGAFNGANVLTF. This rearrangement joins TRBV4-2 to TRBJ2-6; 10 bases map to TRBD1. The CDR3 length is 20 residues. V shed 2 bases, J shed 3 bases, and the junction held 13 bases outside the gene matches. Germline-derived CDR1 and CDR2 are LGHNA and YNFKEQ.

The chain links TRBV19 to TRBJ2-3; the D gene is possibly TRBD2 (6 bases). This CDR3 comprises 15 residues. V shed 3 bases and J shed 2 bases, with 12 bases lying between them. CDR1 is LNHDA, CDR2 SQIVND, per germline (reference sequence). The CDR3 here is CASSISRGITDTQYF. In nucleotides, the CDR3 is TGTGCCAGTAGTATCAGTCGGGGGATCACAGATACGCAGTATTTT.

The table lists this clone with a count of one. The CDR3 DNA reads as TGTGCCTGGAGTGTACGCGGGGGCCAAGCTTTCTTT. This encodes CAWSVRGGQAFF. The rearrangement joins TRBV30 to TRBJ1-1, with TRBD1 as a possible D gene (6 bases). The CDR3 contains 12 residues. Per the germline V gene, CDR1 is GTSNPN and CDR2 is SVGIG (reference sequence). The V gene lost 0 bases and the J gene lost 9 bases, with 11 bases spanning the gap.

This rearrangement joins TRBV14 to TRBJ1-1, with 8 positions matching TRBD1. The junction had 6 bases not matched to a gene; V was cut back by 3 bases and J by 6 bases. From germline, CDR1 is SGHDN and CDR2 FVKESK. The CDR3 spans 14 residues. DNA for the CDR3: TGTGCCAGCAGCCACAACAGGGGGTGGGCTGAAGCTTTCTTT. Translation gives CASSHNRGWAEAFF.

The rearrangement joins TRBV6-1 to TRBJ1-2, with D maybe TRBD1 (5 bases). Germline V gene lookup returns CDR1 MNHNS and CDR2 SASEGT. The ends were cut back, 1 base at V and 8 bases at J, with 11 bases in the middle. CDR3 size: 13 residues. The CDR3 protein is CASSEDDSGGYTF. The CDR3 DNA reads TGTGCCAGCAGTGAAGATGACAGTGGCGGCTACACCTTC.

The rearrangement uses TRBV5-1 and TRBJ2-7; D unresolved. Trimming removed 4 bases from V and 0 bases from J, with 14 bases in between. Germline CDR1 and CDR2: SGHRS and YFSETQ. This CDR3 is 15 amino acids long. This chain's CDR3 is CASSPIVGSSYEQYF. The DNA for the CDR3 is TGCGCCAGCAGCCCCATAGTGGGCAGCTCCTACGAGCAGTACTTC.

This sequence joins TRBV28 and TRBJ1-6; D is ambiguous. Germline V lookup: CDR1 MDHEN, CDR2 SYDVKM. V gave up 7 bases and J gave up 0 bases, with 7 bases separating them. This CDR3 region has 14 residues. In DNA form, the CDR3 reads TGTGCCAGCACCCCGAGCTCCTATAATTCACCCCTCCACTTT. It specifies CASTPSSYNSPLHF.

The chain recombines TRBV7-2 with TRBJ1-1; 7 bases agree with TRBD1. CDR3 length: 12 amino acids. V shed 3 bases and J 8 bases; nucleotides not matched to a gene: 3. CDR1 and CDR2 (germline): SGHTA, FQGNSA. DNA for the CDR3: TGTGCCAGCAGCTTGGACAGGTACGAAGCTTTCTTT. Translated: CASSLDRYEAFF.

CDR3 in amino acids: CASSLLGQSGNTIYF. For the CDR3, the DNA is TGTGCCAGCAGCTTACTAGGACAGTCTGGAAACACCATATATTTT. The chain recombines TRBV7-2 with TRBJ1-3; D perhaps matches TRBD1 (6 bases). The V end lost 2 bases, the J end lost 1 base, and 9 bases lay between the germline ends. Per the germline V gene, CDR1 is SGHTA and CDR2 is FQGNSA. This CDR3 is built from 15 residues.

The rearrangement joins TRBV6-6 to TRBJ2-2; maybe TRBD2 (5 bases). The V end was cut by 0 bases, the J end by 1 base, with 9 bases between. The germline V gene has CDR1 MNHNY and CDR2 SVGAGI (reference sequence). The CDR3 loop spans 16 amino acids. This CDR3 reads CASSYSAGMNTGELFF. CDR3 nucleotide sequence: TGTGCCAGCAGTTACTCCGCGGGCATGAACACCGGGGAGCTGTTTTTT.

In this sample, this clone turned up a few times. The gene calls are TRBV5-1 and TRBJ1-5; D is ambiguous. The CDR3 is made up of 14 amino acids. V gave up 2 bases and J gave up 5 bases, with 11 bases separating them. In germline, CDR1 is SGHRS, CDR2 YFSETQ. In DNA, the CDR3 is TGCGCCAGCAGCTTAGGTGGGCCGGATCAGCCCCAGCATTTT. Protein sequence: CASSLGGPDQPQHF.

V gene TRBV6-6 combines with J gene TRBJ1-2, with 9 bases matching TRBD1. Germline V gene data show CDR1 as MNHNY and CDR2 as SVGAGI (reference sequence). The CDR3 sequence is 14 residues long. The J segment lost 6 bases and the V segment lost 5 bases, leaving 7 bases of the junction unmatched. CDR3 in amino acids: CASSRKGQGDGYTF. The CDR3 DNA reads TGTGCCAGCAGTCGAAAGGGACAGGGCGATGGCTACACCTTC.

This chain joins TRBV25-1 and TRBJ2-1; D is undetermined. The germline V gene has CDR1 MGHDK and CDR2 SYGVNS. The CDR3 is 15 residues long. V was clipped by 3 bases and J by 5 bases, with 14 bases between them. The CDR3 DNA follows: TGTGCCAGCAGTGATTTAGAGACTCTCAACAATGAGCAGTTCTTC. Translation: CASSDLETLNNEQFF.

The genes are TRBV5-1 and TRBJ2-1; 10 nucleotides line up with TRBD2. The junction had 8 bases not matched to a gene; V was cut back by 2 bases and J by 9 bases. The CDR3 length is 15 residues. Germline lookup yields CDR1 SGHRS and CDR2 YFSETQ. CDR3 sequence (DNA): TGCGCCAGCAGCTTCCAATCCGGGACTAGCGCTGAGCAGTTCTTC. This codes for CASSFQSGTSAEQFF.